This TCR beta chain was sequenced for a study of T cells in Graves' hyperthyroidism and ophthalmopathy. This clonotype was recorded many times. Its specificity is not known. Study conclusions and caveats: In validation, the model predicted ophthalmopathy. These predictions came a median about 6.5 months before onset.

TCR beta CDR3 regions were amplified from RNA transcripts. An initial round of RT-PCR targeting the TCR CDR3 relied on the HTBI primer set. MiXCR, applied by TCRdb to the multiplex PCR reads, yields one record per CDR3 protein. The sample gives some 770,000 distinct CDR3 sequences, about 17% of which show up once; about 8.4% is in the top ten. Trimming left V 2 bases short and J 6 bases short, with 13 bases between. The CDR3 consists of 14 residues. Germline V gene data show CDR1 as SGHTA and CDR2 as FQGTGA. Patients were aged 18 to 65, had disease duration under 2 months, and had newly diagnosed hyperthyroidism.

The source is a man aged 18 to 30 with Graves' hyperthyroidism. Material for sequencing was blood. The chain combines TRBV7-3 with TRBJ2-5; possibly TRBD2 for D (5 bases). CDR3 region: CASSLFSGDQTQYF. The CDR3 DNA follows: TGTGCCAGCAGCTTATTCTCCGGGGATCAGACCCAGTACTTC. The full variable domain, its missing parts supplied by reference TRBV7-3 and TRBJ2-5, is GAGVSQTPSNKVTEKGKYVELRCDPISGHTALYWYRQSLGQGPEFLIYFQGTGAADDSGLPNDRFFAVRPEGSVSTLKIQRTERGDSAVYLCASSLFSGDQTQYFGPGTRLLVL.